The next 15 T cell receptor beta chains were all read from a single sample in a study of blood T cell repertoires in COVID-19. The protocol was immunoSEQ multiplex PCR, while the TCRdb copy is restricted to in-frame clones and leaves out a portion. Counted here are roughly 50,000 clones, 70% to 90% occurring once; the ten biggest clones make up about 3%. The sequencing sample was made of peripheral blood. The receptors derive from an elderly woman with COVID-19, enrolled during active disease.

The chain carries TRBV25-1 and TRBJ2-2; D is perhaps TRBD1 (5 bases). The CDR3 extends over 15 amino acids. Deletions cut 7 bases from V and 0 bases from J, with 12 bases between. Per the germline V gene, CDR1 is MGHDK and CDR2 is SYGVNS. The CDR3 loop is CASNPSTANTGELFF. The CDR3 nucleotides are TGTGCCAGCAACCCCTCGACAGCGAACACCGGGGAGCTGTTTTTT.

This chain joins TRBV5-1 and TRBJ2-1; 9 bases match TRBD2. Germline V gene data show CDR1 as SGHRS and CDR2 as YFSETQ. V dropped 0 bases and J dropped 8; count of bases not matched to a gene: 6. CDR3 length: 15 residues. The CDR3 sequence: CASSLGAGGTDEQFF. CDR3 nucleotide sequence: TGCGCCAGCAGCTTGGGAGCGGGAGGAACCGATGAGCAGTTCTTC.

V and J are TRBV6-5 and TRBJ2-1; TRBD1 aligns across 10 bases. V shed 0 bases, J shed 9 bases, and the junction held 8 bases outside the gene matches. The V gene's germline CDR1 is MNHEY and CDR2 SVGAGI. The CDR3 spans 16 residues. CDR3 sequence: CASSYSETGGQSEQFF. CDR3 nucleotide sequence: TGTGCCAGCAGTTACTCTGAGACAGGGGGCCAGAGTGAGCAGTTCTTC.

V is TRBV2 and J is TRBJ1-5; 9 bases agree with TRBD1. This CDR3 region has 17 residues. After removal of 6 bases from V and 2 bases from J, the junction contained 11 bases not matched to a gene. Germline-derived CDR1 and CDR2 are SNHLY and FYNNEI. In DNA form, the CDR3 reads TGTGCCAGCAGACGGGACAGGGTAAGCGAGGGCAATCAGCCCCAGCATTTT. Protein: CASRRDRVSEGNQPQHF.

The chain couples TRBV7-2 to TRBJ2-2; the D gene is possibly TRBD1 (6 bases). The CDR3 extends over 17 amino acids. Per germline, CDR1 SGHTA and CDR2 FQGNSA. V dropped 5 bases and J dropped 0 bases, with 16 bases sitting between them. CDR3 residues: CASSLKRGFTNTGELFF. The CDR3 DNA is TGTGCCAGCAGCCTGAAAAGGGGGTTTACGAACACCGGGGAGCTGTTTTTT. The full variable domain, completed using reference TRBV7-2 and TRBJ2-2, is GAGVSQSPSNKVTEKGKDVELRCDPISGHTALYWYRQSLGQGLEFLIYFQGNSAPDKSGLPSDRFSAERTGGSVSTLTIQRTQQEDSAVYLCASSLKRGFTNTGELFFGEGSRLTVL.

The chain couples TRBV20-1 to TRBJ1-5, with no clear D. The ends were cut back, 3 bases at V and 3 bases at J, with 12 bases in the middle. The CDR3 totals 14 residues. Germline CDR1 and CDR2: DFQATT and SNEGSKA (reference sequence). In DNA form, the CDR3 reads TGCAGTGCTAGTCTGTCGAGGGCCAATCAGCCCCAGCATTTT. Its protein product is CSASLSRANQPQHF.

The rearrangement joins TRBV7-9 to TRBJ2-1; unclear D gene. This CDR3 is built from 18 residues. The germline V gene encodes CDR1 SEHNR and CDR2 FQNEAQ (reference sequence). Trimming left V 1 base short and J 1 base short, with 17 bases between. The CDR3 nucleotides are TGTGCCAGCAGCTTAGGTTTGCGTTTGAGGATATCCTACAATGAGCAGTTCTTC. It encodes CASSLGLRLRISYNEQFF. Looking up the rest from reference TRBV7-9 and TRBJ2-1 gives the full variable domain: DTGVSQNPRHKITKRGQNVTFRCDPISEHNRLYWYRQTLGQGPEFLTYFQNEAQLEKSRLLSDRFSAERPKGSFSTLEIQRTEQGDSAMYLCASSLGLRLRISYNEQFFGPGTRLTVL.

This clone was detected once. The CDR3 protein is CAIRRPETGESSSYNSPLHF. The CDR3 region has the DNA TGTGCCATCCGACGCCCGGAGACAGGGGAATCTAGCTCCTATAATTCACCCCTCCACTTT. V usage is TRBV10-3 and J usage is TRBJ1-6; 8 bases line up with TRBD1. J was trimmed by 0 bases and V by 8 bases; bases with no gene match: 18. Germline V gene sequence: CDR1 ENHRY, CDR2 SYGVKD. The CDR3 totals 20 residues.

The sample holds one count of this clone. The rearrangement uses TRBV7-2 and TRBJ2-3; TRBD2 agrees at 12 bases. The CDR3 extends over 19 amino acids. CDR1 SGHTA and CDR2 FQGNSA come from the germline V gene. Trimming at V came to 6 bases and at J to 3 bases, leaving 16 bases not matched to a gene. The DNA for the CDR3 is TGTGCCAGCAGGCAAGCCCGACTAGCGGGAGCGGGGGTGACAGATACGCAGTATTTT. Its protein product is CASRQARLAGAGVTDTQYF.

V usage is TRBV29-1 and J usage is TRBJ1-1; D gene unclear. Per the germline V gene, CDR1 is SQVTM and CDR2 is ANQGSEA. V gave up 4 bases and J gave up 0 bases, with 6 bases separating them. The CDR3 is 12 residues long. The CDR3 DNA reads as TGCAGCGTTGCACAGTTGAACACTGAAGCTTTCTTT. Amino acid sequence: CSVAQLNTEAFF. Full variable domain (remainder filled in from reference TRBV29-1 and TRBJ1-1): SAVISQKPSRDICQRGTSLTIQCQVDSQVTMMFWYRQQPGQSLTLIATANQGSEATYESGFVIDKFPISRPNLTFSTLTVSNMSPEDSSIYLCSVAQLNTEAFFGQGTRLTVV.

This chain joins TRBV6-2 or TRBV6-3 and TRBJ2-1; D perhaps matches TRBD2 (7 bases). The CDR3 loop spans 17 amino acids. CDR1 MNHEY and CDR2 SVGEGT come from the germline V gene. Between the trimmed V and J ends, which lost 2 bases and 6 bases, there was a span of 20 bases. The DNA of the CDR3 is TGTGCCAGCAGTTACCTCCGAGGGGGGGCCCTCTTCAATGAGCAGTTCTTC. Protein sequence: CASSYLRGGALFNEQFF.

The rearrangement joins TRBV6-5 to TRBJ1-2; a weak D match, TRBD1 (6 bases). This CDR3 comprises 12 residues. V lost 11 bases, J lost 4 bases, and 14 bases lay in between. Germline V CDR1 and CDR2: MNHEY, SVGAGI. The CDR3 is CAGKDSLYGYTF. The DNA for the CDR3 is TGTGCCGGGAAGGACAGCCTCTATGGCTACACCTTC.

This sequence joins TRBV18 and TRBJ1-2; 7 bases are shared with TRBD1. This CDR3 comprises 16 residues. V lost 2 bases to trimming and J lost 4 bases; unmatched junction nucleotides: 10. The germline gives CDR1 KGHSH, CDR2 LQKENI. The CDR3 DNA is TGTGCCAGCTCACCATCCAGTGGGACAGCAAGCTATGGCTACACCTTC. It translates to CASSPSSGTASYGYTF.

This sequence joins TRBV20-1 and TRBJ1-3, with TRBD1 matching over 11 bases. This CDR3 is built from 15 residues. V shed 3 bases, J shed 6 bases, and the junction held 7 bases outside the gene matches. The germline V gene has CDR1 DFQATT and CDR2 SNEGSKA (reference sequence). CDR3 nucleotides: TGCAGTGCTAGTCACCGGGACAGGGGGGAAAACACCATATATTTT. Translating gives CSASHRDRGENTIYF.

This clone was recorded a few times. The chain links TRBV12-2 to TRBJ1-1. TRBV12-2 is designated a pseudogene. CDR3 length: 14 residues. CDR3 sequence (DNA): TGTGCAAGTCGCTCCGGTACTTTGAACACTGAAGCTTTCTTT. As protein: CASRSGTLNTEAFF.